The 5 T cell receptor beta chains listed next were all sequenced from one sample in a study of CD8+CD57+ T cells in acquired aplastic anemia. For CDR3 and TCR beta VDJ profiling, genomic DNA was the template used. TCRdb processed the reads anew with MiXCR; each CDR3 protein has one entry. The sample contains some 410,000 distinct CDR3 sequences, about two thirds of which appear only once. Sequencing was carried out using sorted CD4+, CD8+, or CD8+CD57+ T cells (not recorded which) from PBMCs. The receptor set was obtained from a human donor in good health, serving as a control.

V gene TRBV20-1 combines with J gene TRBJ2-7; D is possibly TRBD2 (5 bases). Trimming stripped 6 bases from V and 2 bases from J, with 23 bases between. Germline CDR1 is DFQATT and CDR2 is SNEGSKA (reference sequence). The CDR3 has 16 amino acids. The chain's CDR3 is CSARKQPDWGAYEQYF. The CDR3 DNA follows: TGCAGTGCCAGAAAGCAACCGGACTGGGGTGCCTACGAGCAGTACTTC.

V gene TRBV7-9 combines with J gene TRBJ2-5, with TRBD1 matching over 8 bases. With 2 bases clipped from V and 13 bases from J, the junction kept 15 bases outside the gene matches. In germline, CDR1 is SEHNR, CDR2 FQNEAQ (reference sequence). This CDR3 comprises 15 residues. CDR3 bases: TGTGCCAGCAGCTTAACCCAGGACAGGGATGAAAAACTGTACTTC. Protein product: CASSLTQDRDEKLYF. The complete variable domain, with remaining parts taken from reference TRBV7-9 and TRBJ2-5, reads DTGVSQNPRHKITKRGQNVTFRCDPISEHNRLYWYRQTLGQGPEFLTYFQNEAQLEKSRLLSDRFSAERPKGSFSTLEIQRTEQGDSAMYLCASSLTQDRDEKLYFGPGTRLLVL.

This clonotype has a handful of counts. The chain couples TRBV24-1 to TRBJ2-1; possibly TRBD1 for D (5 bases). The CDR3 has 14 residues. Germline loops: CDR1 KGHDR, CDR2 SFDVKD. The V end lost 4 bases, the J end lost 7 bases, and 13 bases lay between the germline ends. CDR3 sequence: CATSEDGHANEQFF. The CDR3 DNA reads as TGTGCCACCAGTGAGGATGGACACGCTAATGAGCAGTTCTTC.

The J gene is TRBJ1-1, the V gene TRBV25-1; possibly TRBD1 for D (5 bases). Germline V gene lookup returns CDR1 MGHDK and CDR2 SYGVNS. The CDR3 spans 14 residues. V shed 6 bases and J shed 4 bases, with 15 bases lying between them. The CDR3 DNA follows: TGTGCCAGCAGCCAAGATAGGGGTTCCACTGAAGCTTTCTTT. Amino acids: CASSQDRGSTEAFF.

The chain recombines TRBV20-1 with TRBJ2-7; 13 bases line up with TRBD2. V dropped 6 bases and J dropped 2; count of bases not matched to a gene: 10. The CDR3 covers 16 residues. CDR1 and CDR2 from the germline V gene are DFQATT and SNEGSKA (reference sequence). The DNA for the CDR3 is TGCAGTGCCCACCGGACTAGCGGGGGAGCGACCTACGAGCAGTACTTC. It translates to CSAHRTSGGATYEQYF.